This TCR beta chain was identified during a study of blood T cell repertoires in COVID-19. Looking at the study overall: Samples of COVID-19 (acute and convalescent) were obtained from the United States, Italy and Spain.

Seattle-derived patients entered the study during active infection and were followed longitudinally. Produced via immunoSEQ multiplex PCR; TCRdb's table is partial and in-frame only. This sample has about 230,000 clones, with around 85% found just once. This TCR was recovered from a man over 45 with COVID-19, enrolled during active disease. Material for sequencing was peripheral blood.

The CDR3 region is CASSQESSGGPWDEQYF. The CDR3 DNA reads as TGTGCCAGCAGCCAAGAGTCTAGCGGGGGCCCCTGGGACGAGCAGTACTTC. The V call is TRBV4-2, the J call TRBJ2-7, with TRBD2 matching 10 bases. The CDR3 is 17 residues long. V was clipped by 0 bases and J by 5 bases; unmatched bases: 10. Per the germline V gene, CDR1 is LGHNA and CDR2 is YNFKEQ.